The source of this T cell receptor beta chain is a study of OX40 agonist ivuxolimab in advanced cancers. Study summary: Ivuxolimab, which is an agonistic anti-OX40 (CD134) antibody, was administered to the patients.

Sequencing was performed with immunoSEQ multiplex PCR; in TCRdb, only in-frame clones are kept and a portion is missing. The repertoire consists of some 80,000 clones, with over 85% occurring once and the leading ten covering approximately 4.8%. The sequence derives from an adult with an advanced solid tumor such as melanoma, head and neck, liver or kidney cancer. The sample in question was CD4+ or CD8+ T cells sorted from blood, obtained in a trial of the OX40 agonist ivuxolimab.

In DNA, the CDR3 is TGCGCCAGCAGCCAAGAAGGCGCCCGTTACAATGAGCAGTTCTTC. Amino acid sequence: CASSQEGARYNEQFF. The V gene is TRBV4-3, the J gene TRBJ2-1; unclear D gene. The CDR3 length is 15 residues. V was cut by 0 bases and J by 4 bases, with 10 bases left in between. Germline loops: CDR1 LGHNA, CDR2 YSLEER.